The rows below give T cell receptor beta chains drawn from one sample of a study of blood T cell repertoires in COVID-19. The table came from immunoSEQ multiplex PCR; TCRdb's copy has only in-frame clones and leaves some out. The table has approximately 70,000 clones, 85% to 90% seen once; the top ten hold approximately 6.8%. The specimen sequenced was peripheral blood. These TCRs come from a woman of 80 years or more with active COVID-19. Each CDR3 is given without its conserved first and last residue.

TRBV18 | ASSPPSGTDTQY
TRBV30 | AWSVGDSSYQPQH
TRBV2 | ASLPRRGGAPY
TRBV28 | ASSPKTGSRYSGNTIY
TRBV2 | ASSELLGLPGELF
TRBV4-1 | ASSQGAGLVWEQY
TRBV6-5 | ASSKYRGTNEKLF
TRBV6-6 | ASSYEAGYT
TRBV7-3 | ASSPLAGPDTQY
TRBV4-1 | ASSRLVNTDTQY
TRBV18 | ASSILRDRDNEQF